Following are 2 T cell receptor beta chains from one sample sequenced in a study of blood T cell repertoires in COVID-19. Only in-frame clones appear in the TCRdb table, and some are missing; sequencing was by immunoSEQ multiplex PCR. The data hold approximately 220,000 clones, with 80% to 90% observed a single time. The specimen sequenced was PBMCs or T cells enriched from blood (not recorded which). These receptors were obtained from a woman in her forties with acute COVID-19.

The chain's CDR3 is CASSFLGLAFGTGELFF. The CDR3 DNA reads as TGTGCCAGCAGCTTCCTGGGCCTCGCCTTTGGCACCGGGGAGCTGTTTTTT. This chain connects TRBV13 to TRBJ2-2, with no clear D. This CDR3 contains 17 residues. From germline, CDR1 is PRHDT and CDR2 FYEKMQ (reference sequence). V was cut by 3 bases and J by 4 bases, with 18 bases left in between.

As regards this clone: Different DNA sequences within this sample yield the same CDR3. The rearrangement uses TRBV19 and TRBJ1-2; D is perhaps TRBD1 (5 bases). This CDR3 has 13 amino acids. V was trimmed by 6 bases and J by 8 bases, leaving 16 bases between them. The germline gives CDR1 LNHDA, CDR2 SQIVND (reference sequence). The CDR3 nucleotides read TGTGCCAGTAGCCCTACAGACCGGGGGGGCTACACCTTC. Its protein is CASSPTDRGGYTF.